Presented here are 26 T cell receptor beta chains from one specimen sequenced in a study of blood T cells in healthy people across ages. With a J-beta primer mix and a sample-barcoded 5' primer, a second PCR ran roughly 7 to 11 cycles. In TCRdb, the 5' RACE reads were re-called with MiXCR into one record per CDR3 protein. This table holds under 750,000 distinct CDR3 sequences, 40% to 50% found once. The sample taken for sequencing was blood. Source of these receptors: an older man in good health.

This clonotype appeared many times. The rearrangement uses TRBV6-5 and TRBJ1-1, with D perhaps matching TRBD1 (5 bases). The CDR3 covers 13 residues. V was cut by 4 bases and J by 0 bases, with 6 bases left in between. The germline V gene has CDR1 MNHEY and CDR2 SVGAGI. The CDR3: CASSWDLNTEAFF. The CDR3 bases are TGTGCCAGCAGTTGGGACCTGAACACTGAAGCTTTCTTT.

This clonotype was seen a few times. J is TRBJ2-1 and V is TRBV7-2, with 9 positions matching TRBD2. The germline gives CDR1 SGHTA, CDR2 FQGNSA. The length of the CDR3 is 16 residues. V was pared by 0 bases and J by 4 bases, with 4 bases of the junction left unmatched. CDR3 sequence reads: CASSLATSGAYNEQFF. For the CDR3, the DNA is TGTGCCAGCAGCTTAGCGACTAGCGGAGCGTACAATGAGCAGTTCTTC.

The rearrangement uses TRBV20-1 and TRBJ2-1; the D is unclear. V dropped 5 bases and J dropped 0 bases, with 14 bases sitting between them. The CDR3 sequence is 15 residues long. Germline CDR1 is DFQATT and CDR2 is SNEGSKA (reference sequence). The CDR3 sequence: CSAPRPRISYNEQFF. In nucleotides, the CDR3 is TGCAGTGCTCCCCGGCCCAGGATCTCCTACAATGAGCAGTTCTTC.

The rearrangement uses TRBV20-1 and TRBJ2-5, with D perhaps matching TRBD2 (7 bases). Deletions cut 4 bases from V and 1 base from J, with 19 bases between. Looked up from germline, CDR1 is DFQATT and CDR2 is SNEGSKA (reference sequence). The CDR3 is made up of 16 amino acids. CDR3 sequence: CSATGEGEVFQETQYF. The DNA of the CDR3 is TGCAGTGCTACGGGGGAGGGGGAGGTCTTCCAAGAGACCCAGTACTTC.

At least ten counts were recorded for this clonotype. CDR3 DNA sequence: TGTGCCAGCAGTTACTCTCGGACAGGGGGCTCCTATGGCTACACCTTC. Its protein product is CASSYSRTGGSYGYTF. The V call is TRBV6-5, the J call TRBJ1-2; 11 nucleotides line up with TRBD1. The CDR3 is made up of 16 amino acids. The germline V gene has CDR1 MNHEY and CDR2 SVGAGI. Trimming took 0 bases from V and 4 from J; bases not matched to a gene: 4.

Note on this clonotype: Just one base apart from a much larger clone, this may be a read error. The V and J genes are TRBV6-6 and TRBJ2-5; a possible D gene is TRBD1 (6 bases). Germline assignment: CDR1 MNHNY and CDR2 SVGAGI (reference sequence). The CDR3 extends over 11 amino acids. V shed 8 bases and J shed 7 bases, with 11 bases lying between them. The CDR3 nucleotides read TGTGCCAGCGGGGGCCCTGGGACCCAGTACTTC. It translates to CASGGPGTQYF.

The CDR3 coding sequence is TGTGCCAGCAGCTTAGAGTGGGTTGGGGGGGATAAAGAGACCCAGTACTTC. This translates into CASSLEWVGGDKETQYF. The chain uses TRBV7-2 and TRBJ2-5, with TRBD2 matching 7 bases. The J segment lost 3 bases and the V segment lost 1 base, leaving 11 bases of the junction unmatched. The CDR3 runs 17 residues. Looked up from germline, CDR1 is SGHTA and CDR2 is FQGNSA.

This chain uses TRBV24-1 with TRBJ2-3; TRBD2 agrees at 15 bases. The CDR3 consists of 18 residues. Germline CDR1 reads KGHDR; CDR2 reads SFDVKD. Trimming removed 3 bases from V and 5 bases from J; junction bases left unmatched: 8. The CDR3 coding sequence is TGTGCCACCAGTGATACCCGGACTAGCGGGAGGGCCGAAGATACGCAGTATTTT. This translates into CATSDTRTSGRAEDTQYF.

The chain links TRBV9 to TRBJ2-3, with TRBD1 matching 9 bases. The germline V gene encodes CDR1 SGDLS and CDR2 YYNGEE. The CDR3 is 16 residues long. V was clipped by 3 bases and J by 1 base; unmatched bases: 6. Here the CDR3 reads CASSASWDRGTDTQYF. The CDR3 bases are TGTGCCAGCAGCGCCAGCTGGGACAGGGGCACAGATACGCAGTATTTT. The whole variable domain, filled in from reference TRBV9 and TRBJ2-3, reads DSGVTQTPKHLITATGQRVTLRCSPRSGDLSVYWYQQSLDQGLQFLIQYYNGEERAKGNILERFSAQQFPDLHSELNLSSLELGDSALYFCASSASWDRGTDTQYFGPGTRLTVL.

This clonotype was picked up one time. The V call is TRBV6-6, the J call TRBJ1-1; maybe TRBD1 (6 bases). V was shortened by 2 bases and J by 8 bases, with 9 bases between the two germline ends. Germline V gives CDR1 MNHNY, CDR2 SVGAGI (reference sequence). The length of the CDR3 is 12 residues. The CDR3 here is CASSYNRVEAFF. Here the CDR3 DNA reads TGTGCCAGCAGTTACAACAGGGTCGAAGCTTTCTTT.

This chain joins TRBV12-3 or TRBV12-4 and TRBJ2-3; TRBD2 aligns across 10 bases. The CDR3 extends over 16 amino acids. Trimming cost V 4 bases and J 0 bases; bases outside gene matches: 4. The CDR3 nucleotides are TGTGCCAGCAGTTACGATAGCGGGGGGAGCACAGATACGCAGTATTTT. Translation gives CASSYDSGGSTDTQYF.

There are a few counts of this clonotype. The chain couples TRBV6-2 or TRBV6-3 to TRBJ2-1; 7 bases agree with TRBD2. Germline CDR1 and CDR2: MNHEY and SVGEGT. Trimming took 6 bases from V and 11 from J; bases not matched to a gene: 7. The CDR3 has 12 residues. This CDR3 reads CASSQPSGKQFF. The CDR3 DNA reads TGTGCCAGCAGCCAACCTAGCGGAAAGCAGTTCTTC.

This clonotype was recorded a few times. The chain has TRBV7-3 and TRBJ2-1, with D possibly TRBD1 on 6 matching bases. Trimming removed 1 base from V and 4 bases from J, with 20 bases in between. Germline CDR1 and CDR2: SGHTA and FQGTGA. CDR3 length: 18 residues. The DNA of the CDR3 is TGTGCCAGCAGCTTAAAGGGGGTTCCCCCCGGCAAATACAATGAGCAGTTCTTC. Encoded protein: CASSLKGVPPGKYNEQFF. Drawing the rest from reference TRBV7-3 and TRBJ2-1, the complete variable domain is GAGVSQTPSNKVTEKGKYVELRCDPISGHTALYWYRQSLGQGPEFLIYFQGTGAADDSGLPNDRFFAVRPEGSVSTLKIQRTERGDSAVYLCASSLKGVPPGKYNEQFFGPGTRLTVL.

Ten or more counts support this clonotype. The chain combines TRBV7-9 with TRBJ2-1; 9 bases are a match to TRBD2. From germline, CDR1 is SEHNR and CDR2 FQNEAQ (reference sequence). V lost 1 base to trimming and J lost 2 bases; unmatched junction nucleotides: 3. The CDR3 runs 16 residues. DNA for the CDR3: TGTGCCAGCAGCTTAGTTAGCGGGGGAACCTACAATGAGCAGTTCTTC. It is translated as CASSLVSGGTYNEQFF.

This chain connects TRBV6-6 to TRBJ2-3; no reliable D call. Germline V CDR1 and CDR2: MNHNY, SVGAGI (reference sequence). Trimming shortened V by 0 bases and J by 2 bases, and 15 bases separated the two germline ends. This CDR3 spans 17 amino acids. CDR3 sequence reads: CASSYSFPEINTDTQYF. CDR3 DNA: TGTGCCAGCAGTTACTCGTTTCCAGAGATAAACACAGATACGCAGTATTTT.

The chain carries TRBV27 and TRBJ2-7, with D perhaps matching TRBD1 (6 bases). Trimming left V 1 base short and J 0 bases short, with 13 bases between. Germline V gene lookup returns CDR1 MNHEY and CDR2 SMNVEV (reference sequence). The CDR3 spans 16 residues. DNA for the CDR3: TGTGCCAGCAGTTTATTGCCAGGGACATCCTCCTACGAGCAGTACTTC. Amino acid sequence: CASSLLPGTSSYEQYF.

This clonotype has ten or more counts. The V call is TRBV4-2, the J call TRBJ1-2, with unresolved D. V was pared by 0 bases and J by 5 bases, with 7 bases between. Germline lookup yields CDR1 LGHNA and CDR2 YNFKEQ. The length of the CDR3 is 13 residues. CDR3 coding DNA: TGTGCCAGCAGCCAAGAAGGGCCTTATGGCTACACCTTC. Protein: CASSQEGPYGYTF.

This rearrangement joins TRBV24-1 to TRBJ2-1, with 9 bases matching TRBD2. In germline, CDR1 is KGHDR, CDR2 SFDVKD. This CDR3 region has 15 residues. The V and J ends lost 8 bases and 5 bases, in that order; junction bases with no gene match: 9. The CDR3 nucleotides read TGTGCCACCACCGCCGGGCTAGCGGGAAACAATGAGCAGTTCTTC. Translation: CATTAGLAGNNEQFF.

This clonotype was detected only once. The chain carries TRBV20-1 and TRBJ2-3; D ambiguous. Trimming removed 0 bases at V and 3 bases at J, with 7 bases between. The CDR3 is made up of 13 amino acids. Germline V CDR1 and CDR2: DFQATT, SNEGSKA (reference sequence). Written as DNA, the CDR3 is TGCAGTGCTAGAGATTTAGCAACAGATACGCAGTATTTT. Amino acids: CSARDLATDTQYF.

J is TRBJ1-1 and V is TRBV6-2 or TRBV6-3, with a possible D match to TRBD1 (5 bases). The V gene lost 8 bases and the J gene lost 5 bases, with 15 bases spanning the gap. Germline loops: CDR1 MNHEY, CDR2 SVGEGT. The CDR3 spans 13 residues. CDR3 amino acids: CASAGSWGTEAFF. DNA for the CDR3: TGTGCCAGCGCAGGGTCCTGGGGGACTGAAGCTTTCTTT.

The rearrangement links TRBV6-4 to TRBJ2-1; D ambiguous. This CDR3 has 13 residues. V was trimmed by 4 bases and J by 9 bases, leaving 13 bases between them. Germline CDR1 reads MRHNA; CDR2 reads SNTAGT. CDR3 protein: CASSVDRAREQFF. The DNA of the CDR3 is TGTGCCAGCAGTGTCGACCGGGCCCGTGAGCAGTTCTTC.

The CDR3 sequence is CSVEDSSDEQFF. CDR3 sequence (DNA): TGCAGCGTTGAAGACAGTAGCGATGAGCAGTTCTTC. The V and J genes are TRBV29-1 and TRBJ2-1; D possibly corresponds to TRBD2 (5 bases). The CDR3 has 12 residues. Per germline, CDR1 SQVTM and CDR2 ANQGSEA. V gave up 0 bases and J gave up 8 bases, with 8 bases separating them.

This chain links TRBV20-1 with TRBJ2-7; tentatively, D is TRBD2 (6 bases). The length of the CDR3 is 14 residues. With 0 bases removed from V and 0 bases from J, the gap between germline ends came to 9 bases. Germline assignment: CDR1 DFQATT and CDR2 SNEGSKA (reference sequence). The CDR3 DNA reads TGCAGTGCTAGAGATTTGCGGGACTCCTACGAGCAGTACTTC. Its translation is CSARDLRDSYEQYF.

The chain links TRBV20-1 to TRBJ1-5, with TRBD1 matching 7 bases. The CDR3 extends over 14 amino acids. Per germline, CDR1 DFQATT and CDR2 SNEGSKA (reference sequence). The trim removed 6 bases at V and 6 bases at J, leaving 11 bases unmatched. The CDR3 DNA reads as TGCAGTGCCCCGGGGAGGGGGCGCGGTCAGCCCCAGCATTTT. Translated, it gives CSAPGRGRGQPQHF.

The rearrangement joins TRBV12-3 or TRBV12-4 to TRBJ1-5, with TRBD1 matching over 7 bases. The V gene end was trimmed by 4 bases and the J gene end by 2 bases; junction bases not matched to a gene: 2. This CDR3 has 14 amino acids. The CDR3 sequence: CASSWDSGNQPQHF. The CDR3 nucleotides are TGTGCCAGCAGTTGGGACAGCGGCAATCAGCCCCAGCATTTT.

The chain uses TRBV2 and TRBJ1-2; D gene uncertain. Trimming left V 4 bases short and J 5 bases short, with 11 bases between. The germline V gene has CDR1 SNHLY and CDR2 FYNNEI. This CDR3 region has 13 residues. CDR3 bases: TGTGCCAGCAGTGTCGGAGGAACGTATGGCTACACCTTC. Its protein is CASSVGGTYGYTF.